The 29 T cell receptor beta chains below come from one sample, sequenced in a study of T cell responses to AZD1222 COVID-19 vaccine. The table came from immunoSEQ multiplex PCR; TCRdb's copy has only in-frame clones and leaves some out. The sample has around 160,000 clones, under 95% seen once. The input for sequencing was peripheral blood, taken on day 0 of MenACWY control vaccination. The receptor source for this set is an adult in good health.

CDR3 coding DNA: TGTGCCAGTACCCCGGTGGGGGGTCGAACCGGGGAGCTGTTTTTT. It yields the protein CASTPVGGRTGELFF. V is TRBV19 and J is TRBJ2-2, with a possible D match to TRBD2 (6 bases). Germline assignment: CDR1 LNHDA and CDR2 SQIVND (reference sequence). The V gene lost 7 bases and the J gene lost 5 bases, with 17 bases spanning the gap. This CDR3 contains 15 residues.

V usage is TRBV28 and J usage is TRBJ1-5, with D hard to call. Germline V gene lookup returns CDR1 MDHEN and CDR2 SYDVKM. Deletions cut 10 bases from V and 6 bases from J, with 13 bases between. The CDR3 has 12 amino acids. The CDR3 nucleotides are TGTGCCACGCGATTATCGGGTCAGCCCCAGCATTTT. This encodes CATRLSGQPQHF.

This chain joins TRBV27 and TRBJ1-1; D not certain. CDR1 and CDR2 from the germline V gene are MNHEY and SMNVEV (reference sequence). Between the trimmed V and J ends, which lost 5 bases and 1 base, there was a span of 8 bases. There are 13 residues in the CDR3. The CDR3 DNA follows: TGTGCCAGCAGTCCCGCAGGGAACACTGAAGCTTTCTTT. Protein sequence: CASSPAGNTEAFF.

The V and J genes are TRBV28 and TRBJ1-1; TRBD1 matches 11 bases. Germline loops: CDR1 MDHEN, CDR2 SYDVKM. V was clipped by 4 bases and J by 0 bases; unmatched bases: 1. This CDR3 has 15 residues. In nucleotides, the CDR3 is TGTGCCAGCAGTTGGACAGGGGGCGTGAACACTGAAGCTTTCTTT. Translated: CASSWTGGVNTEAFF.

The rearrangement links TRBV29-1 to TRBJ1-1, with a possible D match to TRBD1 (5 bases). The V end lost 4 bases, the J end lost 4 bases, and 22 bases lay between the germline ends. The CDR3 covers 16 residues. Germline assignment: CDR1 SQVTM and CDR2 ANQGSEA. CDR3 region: CSVVLERQRESTEAFF. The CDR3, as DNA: TGCAGCGTTGTTTTAGAAAGACAGAGGGAGAGCACTGAAGCTTTCTTT.

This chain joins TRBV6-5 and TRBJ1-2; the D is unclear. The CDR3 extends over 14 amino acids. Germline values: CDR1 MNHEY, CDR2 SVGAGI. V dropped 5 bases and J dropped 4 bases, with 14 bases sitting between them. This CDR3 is CASSIKGPTYGYTF. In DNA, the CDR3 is TGTGCCAGCAGTATAAAAGGGCCAACCTATGGCTACACCTTC.

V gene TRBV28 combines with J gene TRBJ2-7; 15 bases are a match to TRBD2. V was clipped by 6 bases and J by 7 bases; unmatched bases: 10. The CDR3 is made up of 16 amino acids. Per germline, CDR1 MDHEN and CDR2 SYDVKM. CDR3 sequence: CASRKGLAGGRMEQYF. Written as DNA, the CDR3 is TGTGCCAGCAGAAAAGGACTAGCGGGAGGGAGGATGGAGCAGTACTTC.

CDR3 loop: CASSLSKDYRYEQYF. The CDR3 nucleotides read TGTGCCAGCAGCCTGAGCAAGGACTACCGCTACGAGCAGTACTTC. This chain uses TRBV13 with TRBJ2-7; a possible D gene is TRBD2 (6 bases). From germline, CDR1 is PRHDT and CDR2 FYEKMQ (reference sequence). The V end lost 5 bases, the J end lost 3 bases, and 17 bases lay between the germline ends. The CDR3 is 15 amino acids.

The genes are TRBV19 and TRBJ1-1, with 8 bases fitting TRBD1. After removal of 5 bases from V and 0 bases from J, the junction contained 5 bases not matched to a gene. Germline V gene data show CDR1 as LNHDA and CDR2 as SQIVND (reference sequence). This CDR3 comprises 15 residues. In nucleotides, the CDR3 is TGTGCCAGTAGTGTAGGACAGGGTTTGAACACTGAAGCTTTCTTT. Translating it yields CASSVGQGLNTEAFF.

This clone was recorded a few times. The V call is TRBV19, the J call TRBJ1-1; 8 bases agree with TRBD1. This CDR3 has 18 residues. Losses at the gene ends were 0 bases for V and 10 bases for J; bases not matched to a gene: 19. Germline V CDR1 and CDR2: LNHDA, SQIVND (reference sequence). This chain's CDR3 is CASSIDHLGTGVKRGAFF. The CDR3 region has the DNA TGTGCCAGTAGTATAGACCACCTGGGGACAGGCGTAAAACGGGGAGCTTTCTTT.

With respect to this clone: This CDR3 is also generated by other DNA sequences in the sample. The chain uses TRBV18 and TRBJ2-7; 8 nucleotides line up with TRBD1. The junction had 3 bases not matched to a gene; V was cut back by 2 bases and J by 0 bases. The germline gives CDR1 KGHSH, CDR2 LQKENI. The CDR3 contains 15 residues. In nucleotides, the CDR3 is TGTGCCAGCTCACCAGGACAGGGTCCCTCCTACGAGCAGTACTTC. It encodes CASSPGQGPSYEQYF. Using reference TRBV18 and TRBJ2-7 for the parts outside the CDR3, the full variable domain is NAGVMQNPRHLVRRRGQEARLRCSPMKGHSHVYWYRQLPEEGLKFMVYLQKENIIDESGMPKERFSAEFPKEGPSILRIQQVVRGDSAAYFCASSPGQGPSYEQYFGPGTRLTVT.

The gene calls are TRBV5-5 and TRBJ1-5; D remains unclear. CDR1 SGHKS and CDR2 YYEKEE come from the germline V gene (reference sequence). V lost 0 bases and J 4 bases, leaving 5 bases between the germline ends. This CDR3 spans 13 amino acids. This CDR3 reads CASSLAANQPQHF. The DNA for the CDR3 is TGTGCCAGCAGCTTGGCCGCGAATCAGCCCCAGCATTTT.

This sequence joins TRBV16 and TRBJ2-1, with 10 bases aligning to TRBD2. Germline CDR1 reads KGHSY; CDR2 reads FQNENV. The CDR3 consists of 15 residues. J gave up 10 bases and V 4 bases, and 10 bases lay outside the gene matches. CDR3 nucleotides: TGTGCCAGCAGCCCAACAGCTAGCGGGAGTAACGAGCAGTTCTTC. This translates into CASSPTASGSNEQFF.

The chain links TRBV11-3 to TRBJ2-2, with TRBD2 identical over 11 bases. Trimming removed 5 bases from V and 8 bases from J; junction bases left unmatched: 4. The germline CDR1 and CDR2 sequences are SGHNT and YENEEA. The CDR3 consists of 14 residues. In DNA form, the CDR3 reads TGTGCCAGCAGCCCGAGGACTAGCGGGGGGGAGCTGTTTTTT. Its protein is CASSPRTSGGELFF.

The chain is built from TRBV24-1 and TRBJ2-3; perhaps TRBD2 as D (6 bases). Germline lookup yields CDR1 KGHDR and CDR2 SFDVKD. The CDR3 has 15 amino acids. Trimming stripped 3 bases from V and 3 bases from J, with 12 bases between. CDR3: CATSDTGSRTDTQYF. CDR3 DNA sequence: TGTGCCACCAGTGATACCGGGAGCCGAACAGATACGCAGTATTTT.

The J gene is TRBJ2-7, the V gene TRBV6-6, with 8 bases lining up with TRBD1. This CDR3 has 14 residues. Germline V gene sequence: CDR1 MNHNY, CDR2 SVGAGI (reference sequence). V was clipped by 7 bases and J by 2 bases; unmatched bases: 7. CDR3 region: CASNNRQGTYEQYF. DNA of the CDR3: TGTGCCAGCAATAATCGACAGGGGACCTACGAGCAGTACTTC.

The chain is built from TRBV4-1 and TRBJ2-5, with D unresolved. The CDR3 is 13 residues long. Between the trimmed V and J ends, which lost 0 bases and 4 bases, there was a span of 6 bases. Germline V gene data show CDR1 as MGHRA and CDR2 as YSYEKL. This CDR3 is CASSQESGETQYF. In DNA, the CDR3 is TGCGCCAGCAGCCAAGAGAGTGGAGAGACCCAGTACTTC.

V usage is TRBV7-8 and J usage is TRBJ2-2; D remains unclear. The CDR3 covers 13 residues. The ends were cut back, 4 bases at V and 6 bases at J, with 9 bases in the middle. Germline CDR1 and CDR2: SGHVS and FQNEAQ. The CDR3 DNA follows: TGTGCCAGCAGCTCAGGATACTCCGGGGAGCTGTTTTTT. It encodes CASSSGYSGELFF.

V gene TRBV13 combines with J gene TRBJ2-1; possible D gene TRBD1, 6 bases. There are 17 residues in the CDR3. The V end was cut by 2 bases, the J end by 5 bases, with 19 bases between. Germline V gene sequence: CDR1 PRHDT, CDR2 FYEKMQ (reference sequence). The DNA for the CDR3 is TGTGCCAGCAGCTTAATGAGTAATAGACAGGCGGACAATGAGCAGTTCTTC. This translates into CASSLMSNRQADNEQFF.

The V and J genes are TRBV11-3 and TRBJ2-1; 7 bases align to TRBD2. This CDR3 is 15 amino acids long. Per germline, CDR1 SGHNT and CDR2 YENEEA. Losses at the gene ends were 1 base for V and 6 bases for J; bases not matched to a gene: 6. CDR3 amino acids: CASSLGWASGNEQFF. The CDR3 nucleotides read TGTGCCAGCAGCTTAGGGTGGGCTAGCGGCAATGAGCAGTTCTTC. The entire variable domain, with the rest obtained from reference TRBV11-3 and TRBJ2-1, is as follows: EAGVVQSPRYKIIEKKQPVAFWCNPISGHNTLYWYLQNLGQGPELLIRYENEEAVDDSQLPKDRFSAERLKGVDSTLKIQPAELGDSAVYLCASSLGWASGNEQFFGPGTRLTVL.

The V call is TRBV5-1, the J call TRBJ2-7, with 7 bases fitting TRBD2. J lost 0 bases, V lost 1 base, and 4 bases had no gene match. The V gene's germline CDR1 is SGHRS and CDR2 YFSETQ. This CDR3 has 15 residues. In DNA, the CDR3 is TGCGCCAGCAGCTTGAATCCTAGCGGCTCCTACGAGCAGTACTTC. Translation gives CASSLNPSGSYEQYF.

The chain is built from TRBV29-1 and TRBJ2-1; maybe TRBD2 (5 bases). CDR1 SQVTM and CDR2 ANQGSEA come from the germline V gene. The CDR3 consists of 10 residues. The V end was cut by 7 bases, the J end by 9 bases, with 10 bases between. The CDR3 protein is CSAEGIEQFF. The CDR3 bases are TGCAGCGCCGAGGGTATTGAGCAGTTCTTC.

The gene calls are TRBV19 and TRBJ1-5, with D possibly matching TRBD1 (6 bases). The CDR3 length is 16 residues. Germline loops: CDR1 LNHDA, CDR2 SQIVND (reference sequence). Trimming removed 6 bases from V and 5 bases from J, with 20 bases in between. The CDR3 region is CASRSLGGAGHQPQHF. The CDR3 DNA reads TGTGCCAGTAGATCCCTAGGGGGGGCCGGCCATCAGCCCCAGCATTTT. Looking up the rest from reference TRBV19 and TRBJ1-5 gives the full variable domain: DGGITQSPKYLFRKEGQNVTLSCEQNLNHDAMYWYRQDPGQGLRLIYYSQIVNDFQKGDIAEGYSVSREKKESFPLTVTSAQKNPTAFYLCASRSLGGAGHQPQHFGDGTRLSIL.

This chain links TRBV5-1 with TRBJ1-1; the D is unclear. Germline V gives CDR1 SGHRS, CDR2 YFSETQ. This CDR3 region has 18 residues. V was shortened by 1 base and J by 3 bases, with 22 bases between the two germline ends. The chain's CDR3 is CASSLLIAPGKRDTEAFF. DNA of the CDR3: TGCGCCAGCAGCTTGTTGATTGCTCCGGGAAAGCGGGACACTGAAGCTTTCTTT.

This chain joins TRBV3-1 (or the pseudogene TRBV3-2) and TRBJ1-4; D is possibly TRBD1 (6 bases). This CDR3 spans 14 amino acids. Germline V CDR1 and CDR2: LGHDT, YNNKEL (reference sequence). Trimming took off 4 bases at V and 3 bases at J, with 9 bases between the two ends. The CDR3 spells CASSRRTANEKLFF. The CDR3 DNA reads TGTGCCAGCAGCCGTAGGACAGCTAATGAAAAACTGTTTTTT.

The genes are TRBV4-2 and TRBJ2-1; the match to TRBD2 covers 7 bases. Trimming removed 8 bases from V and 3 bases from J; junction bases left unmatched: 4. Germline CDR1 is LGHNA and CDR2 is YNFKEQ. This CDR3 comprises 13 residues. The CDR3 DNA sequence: TGTGCCAGCGGGCGGGAGCTCTACAATGAGCAGTTCTTC. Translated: CASGRELYNEQFF.

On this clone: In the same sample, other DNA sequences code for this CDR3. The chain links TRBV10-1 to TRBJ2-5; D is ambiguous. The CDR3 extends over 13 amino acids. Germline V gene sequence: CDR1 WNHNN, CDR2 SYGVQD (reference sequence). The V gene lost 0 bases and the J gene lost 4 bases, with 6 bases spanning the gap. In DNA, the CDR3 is TGCGCCAGCAGTGAGTCGTTGGGAGAGACCCAGTACTTC. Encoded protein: CASSESLGETQYF.

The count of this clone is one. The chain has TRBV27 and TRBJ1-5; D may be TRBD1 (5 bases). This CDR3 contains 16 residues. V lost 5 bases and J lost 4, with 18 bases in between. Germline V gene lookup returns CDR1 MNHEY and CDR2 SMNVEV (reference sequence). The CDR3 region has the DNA TGTGCCAGCAGTGCCGGGACCACCGCATTAAATCAGCCCCAGCATTTT. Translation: CASSAGTTALNQPQHF.

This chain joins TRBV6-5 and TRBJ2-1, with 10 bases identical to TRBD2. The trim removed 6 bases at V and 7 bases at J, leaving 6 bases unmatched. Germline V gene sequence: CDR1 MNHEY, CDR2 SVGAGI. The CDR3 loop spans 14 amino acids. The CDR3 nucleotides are TGTGCCAGCAGCGTTAGCGGGGGGTTTAATGAGCAGTTCTTC. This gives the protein CASSVSGGFNEQFF.